Listed here is a single TCR beta chain. Its antigen remains unidentified. Germline V CDR1 and CDR2: SGHDT, YYEEEE. J lost 5 bases, V lost 0 bases, and 10 bases had no gene match. The CDR3 is 16 residues long. The source of the sample is a study of CD8+ T cells in alopecia areata. Sequencing relied on a cDNA template that was reverse transcribed from extracted RNA. The repertoire was sequenced with immunoSEQ multiplex PCR; TCRdb's copy has only in-frame clones and lacks some. The sample lists some 170,000 clones; 67% were seen once. Study-wide points: Scalp sequencing also captures normal skin's resident alphabeta T cells. Mice gave a clearer picture of TCR sharing than patients did, possibly for HLA-related reasons.

The sequenced sample was CD8+ T cells sorted from blood, obtained at week 0. The V and J genes are TRBV5-6 and TRBJ2-7; TRBD1 agrees at 8 bases. This receptor was obtained from a human donor with alopecia areata. In DNA, the CDR3 is TGTGCCAGCAGCTTGGGTTTGGACAGGGAAATCAACGAGCAGTACTTC. Its translation: CASSLGLDREINEQYF.